The 7 T cell receptor beta chains presented below share a single source sample, sequenced in a study of PD-1 blockade in classical Hodgkin lymphoma (dated by TCRdb to 2018 to 2021). The time point label, read with the paper, signifies: cycle 1 day 1 (C1D1), immediately before nivolumab initiation. Every trial patient had relapsed following autologous stem cell transplantation, and prior brentuximab vedotin exposure was what differed among cohorts A, B and C. Preparation of the library involved the immunoSEQ multiplex PCR assay. The table was pulled from immuneACCESS by TCRdb, which kept in-frame rearrangements only. Such tables lose some clones; where checked, under half of the loss comes from unresolved V genes, and the rest has no known cause. The sample table records 14,000 or so clones; roughly 85% of these occur just once. Clones ranked in the top ten supply approximately 22% of the sample.

Sequenced material: peripheral blood mononuclear cells (PBMCs), taken at baseline. The receptors originated from a human donor with classical Hodgkin lymphoma.

V usage is TRBV4-2 and J usage is TRBJ1-5; D is ambiguous. Germline-derived CDR1 and CDR2 are LGHNA and YNFKEQ. The CDR3 extends over 16 amino acids. Trimming cost V 4 bases and J 0 bases, with 13 bases left between them. The CDR3 bases are TGTGCCAGCAGCCTATTCGGGGAGTATAGCAATCAGCCCCAGCATTTT. Translation: CASSLFGEYSNQPQHF.

This sequence joins TRBV7-2 and TRBJ1-2; D might be TRBD1 (5 bases). The CDR3 is made up of 15 amino acids. Germline V CDR1 and CDR2: SGHTA, FQGNSA. V was cut by 1 base and J by 0 bases, with 9 bases left in between. In DNA form, the CDR3 reads TGTGCCAGCAGCTTAGGGGGGAGATCTAACTATGGCTACACCTTC. Translation gives CASSLGGRSNYGYTF.

V and J are TRBV5-1 and TRBJ2-7; possible D gene TRBD1, 6 bases. V lost 4 bases and J 3 bases, leaving 11 bases between the germline ends. The CDR3 runs to 13 residues. CDR1 SGHRS and CDR2 YFSETQ come from the germline V gene. CDR3 nucleotides: TGCGCCAGCAGCCTGGGACACCTCTACGAGCAGTACTTC. This gives the protein CASSLGHLYEQYF.

The chain has TRBV5-1 and TRBJ2-3; the match to TRBD2 covers 7 bases. Germline V gene data show CDR1 as SGHRS and CDR2 as YFSETQ. The CDR3 sequence is 14 residues long. Trimming removed 5 bases from V and 1 base from J; junction bases left unmatched: 4. In DNA form, the CDR3 reads TGCGCCAGCAGTTCCGCGGGAGGCACAGATACGCAGTATTTT. Its translation: CASSSAGGTDTQYF.

This chain joins TRBV2 and TRBJ2-5; TRBD1 agrees at 7 bases. The CDR3 is 16 residues long. CDR1 and CDR2 from the germline V gene are SNHLY and FYNNEI. The junction had 6 bases not matched to a gene; V was cut back by 0 bases and J by 2 bases. The CDR3 DNA reads as TGTGCCAGCAGTGAAGCGAGACGGGACAGACAAGAGACCCAGTACTTC. It encodes CASSEARRDRQETQYF.

The chain employs TRBV27 and TRBJ2-5, with D unclear. Trimming pared 5 bases from V and 5 bases from J, leaving 9 bases between. The CDR3 loop spans 12 amino acids. In germline, CDR1 is MNHEY, CDR2 SMNVEV (reference sequence). In nucleotides, the CDR3 is TGTGCCAGCAGTGGGTCCAGGGAGACCCAGTACTTC. It encodes CASSGSRETQYF.

A word on this clone: An end of the junction differs from the germline gene, which may be a read error. J is TRBJ1-2 and V is TRBV5-1; D is possibly TRBD1 (5 bases). The CDR3 is 13 amino acids. CDR1 is SGHRS and CDR2 is YFSETQ in the germline V gene. CDR3 coding DNA: TGTGCCAGCAGCTTGGGGGACGGCTATGGCTACACCTTC. It encodes CASSLGDGYGYTF.